The 15 T cell receptor beta chains below all came from one sample that was sequenced in a study of T cell responses to AZD1222 COVID-19 vaccine. The protocol was immunoSEQ multiplex PCR, while the TCRdb copy is restricted to in-frame clones and leaves out a portion. The sample contains about 180,000 clones, 85% to 90% of which appear only once. Sample: peripheral blood, taken 28 days after the second dose of the MenACWY control vaccine. Receptors originate from an adult who received the MenACWY meningococcal vaccine as a control.

The V and J genes are TRBV7-2 and TRBJ2-7; D is unclear. The CDR3 totals 12 residues. CDR1 and CDR2 (germline): SGHTA, FQGNSA. V was pared by 8 bases and J by 7 bases, with 15 bases between. The CDR3 region has the DNA TGTGCCAGCTCTCTGTTTGCTGGGGAGCAGTACTTC. This sequence encodes CASSLFAGEQYF.

This clone was seen a few times. Here the CDR3 reads CASSLSNPANNYGYTF. Here the CDR3 DNA reads TGTGCCAGCAGCTTAAGTAACCCAGCCAATAACTATGGCTACACCTTC. The gene calls are TRBV7-6 and TRBJ1-2; no clear D gene. Germline CDR1 and CDR2: SGHVS and FNYEAQ. Trimming removed 2 bases at V and 1 base at J, with 14 bases between. The CDR3 covers 16 residues.

This rearrangement joins TRBV19 to TRBJ1-2, with 7 positions matching TRBD1. Germline CDR1 reads LNHDA; CDR2 reads SQIVND (reference sequence). The CDR3 extends over 14 amino acids. The DNA of the CDR3 is TGTGCGTCAACCGGGACAGTCTCTAACTATGGCTACACCTTC. It yields the protein CASTGTVSNYGYTF.

The V call is TRBV19, the J call TRBJ1-5; no definite D call. Trimming removed 3 bases at V and 4 bases at J, with 7 bases between. The CDR3 runs to 13 residues. Germline V CDR1 and CDR2: LNHDA, SQIVND (reference sequence). For the CDR3, the DNA is TGTGCCAGTAGTATTGGGAGGAATCAGCCCCAGCATTTT. Amino acid sequence: CASSIGRNQPQHF.

This clone appeared a single time. The V gene is TRBV3-1 (or the pseudogene TRBV3-2), the J gene TRBJ2-3; D uncertain. V lost 4 bases and J lost 2, with 10 bases in between. CDR1 and CDR2 from the germline V gene are LGHDT and YNNKEL (reference sequence). The CDR3 consists of 14 residues. CDR3 coding DNA: TGTGCCAGCAGCCTGCGTTCAAACACAGATACGCAGTATTTT. This sequence encodes CASSLRSNTDTQYF.

The V and J genes are TRBV11-2 and TRBJ1-3; tentative D call: TRBD1 (5 bases). This CDR3 is 14 amino acids long. Germline assignment: CDR1 SGHAT and CDR2 FQNNGV. V lost 1 base and J 2 bases, leaving 6 bases between the germline ends. CDR3 in amino acids: CASSLVGAGNTIYF. CDR3 in DNA: TGTGCCAGCAGCTTAGTGGGGGCTGGAAACACCATATATTTT.

This chain connects TRBV6-2 or TRBV6-3 to TRBJ2-2; the D is unclear. The length of the CDR3 is 12 residues. The V gene lost 2 bases and the J gene lost 2 bases, with 0 bases spanning the gap. Germline V lookup: CDR1 MNHEY, CDR2 SVGEGT. The CDR3 region has the DNA TGTGCCAGCAGTTACAACACCGGGGAGCTGTTTTTT. As protein: CASSYNTGELFF.

This CDR3 is CASSLSPNQPQHF. The CDR3 coding sequence is TGTGCCAGCAGCTTGAGCCCCAATCAGCCCCAGCATTTT. V gene TRBV5-5 combines with J gene TRBJ1-5; D is ambiguous. The CDR3 covers 13 residues. Trimming removed 1 base from V and 3 bases from J, with 5 bases in between. Germline assignment: CDR1 SGHKS and CDR2 YYEKEE (reference sequence).

This clone was counted a single time. The chain combines TRBV5-4 with TRBJ2-2; D is possibly TRBD2 (5 bases). This CDR3 spans 15 amino acids. V dropped 3 bases and J dropped 2 bases, with 11 bases sitting between them. Per the germline V gene, CDR1 is SGHNT and CDR2 is YYREEE (reference sequence). CDR3 nucleotides: TGTGCCAGCAGCTATGGACTCTTTAACACCGGGGAGCTGTTTTTT. Translation: CASSYGLFNTGELFF. The whole variable domain, filled in from reference TRBV5-4 and TRBJ2-2, reads ETGVTQSPTHLIKTRGQQVTLRCSSQSGHNTVSWYQQALGQGPQFIFQYYREEENGRGNFPPRFSGLQFPNYSSELNVNALELDDSALYLCASSYGLFNTGELFFGEGSRLTVL.

The rearrangement links TRBV11-2 to TRBJ2-7, with 13 bases fitting TRBD2. J gave up 5 bases and V 3 bases, and 4 bases lay outside the gene matches. CDR3 size: 15 residues. Germline V gives CDR1 SGHAT, CDR2 FQNNGV. CDR3: CASSFSGLAGNEQYF. DNA of the CDR3: TGTGCCAGCAGCTTTTCGGGACTAGCGGGAAACGAGCAGTACTTC.

This chain's CDR3 is CASAPGDGNEQFF. CDR3 bases: TGTGCCAGCGCCCCGGGAGATGGCAATGAGCAGTTCTTC. The rearrangement links TRBV27 to TRBJ2-1, with a weak D call TRBD2 (6 bases). CDR1 MNHEY and CDR2 SMNVEV come from the germline V gene (reference sequence). The ends were cut back, 8 bases at V and 6 bases at J, with 14 bases in the middle. The CDR3 runs to 13 residues.

The V and J genes are TRBV30 and TRBJ2-1; D possibly corresponds to TRBD2 (6 bases). CDR3 size: 13 residues. CDR1 GTSNPN and CDR2 SVGIG come from the germline V gene (reference sequence). V lost 1 base to trimming and J lost 5 bases, with 9 bases between them. Here the CDR3 DNA reads TGTGCCTGGAGTGCTACTAGCAACAATGAGCAGTTCTTC. Its protein is CAWSATSNNEQFF. The variable domain in full, completed from reference TRBV30 and TRBJ2-1, reads SQTIHQWPATLVQPVGSPLSLECTVEGTSNPNLYWYRQAAGRGLQLLFYSVGIGQISSEVPQNLSASRPQDRQFILSSKKLLLSDSGFYLCAWSATSNNEQFFGPGTRLTVL.

This chain links TRBV24-1 with TRBJ2-1; the match to TRBD2 covers 7 bases. The germline V gene encodes CDR1 KGHDR and CDR2 SFDVKD. V lost 0 bases and J lost 10; bases outside the gene matches: 5. This CDR3 comprises 14 residues. CDR3 protein: CATSDLLQGGEQFF. CDR3 in DNA: TGTGCCACCAGTGATTTGCTTCAGGGAGGGGAGCAGTTCTTC.

This chain connects TRBV19 to TRBJ2-3; the D gene is possibly TRBD2 (6 bases). Germline values: CDR1 LNHDA, CDR2 SQIVND (reference sequence). The V end was cut by 6 bases, the J end by 6 bases, with 16 bases between. The CDR3 is made up of 14 amino acids. CDR3 amino acids: CASSPSGGVDTQYF. CDR3 DNA: TGTGCCAGTAGCCCCTCTGGAGGGGTGGATACGCAGTATTTT.

This chain uses TRBV24-1 with TRBJ1-5; a weak D match, TRBD1 (5 bases). There are 14 residues in the CDR3. The germline V gene has CDR1 KGHDR and CDR2 SFDVKD. Between the trimmed V and J ends, which lost 5 bases and 5 bases, there was a span of 12 bases. The CDR3 loop reads CATSVRGTYQPQHF. Here the CDR3 DNA reads TGTGCCACCAGTGTCAGAGGGACGTATCAGCCCCAGCATTTT.